The TCR beta chain described here comes from a study of response to subunit inactivated influenza vaccine. Regarding the study as a whole: The authors suggested that every seasonal influenza vaccination recruits few new T cells.

This CDR3 has 13 amino acids. With 1 base removed from V and 8 bases from J, the gap between germline ends came to 14 bases. From germline, CDR1 is DFQATT and CDR2 SNEGSKA (reference sequence). In TCRdb, the RT-PCR reads were re-called with MiXCR into one record per CDR3 protein. This sample carries almost 250,000 distinct CDR3 sequences, more than 9% of them seen once, and the ten largest clones take approximately 8.4%. Details on this clonotype: Its antigen remains unknown.

The V gene is TRBV20-1, the J gene TRBJ1-1; D might be TRBD1 (5 bases). This receptor was obtained from a man between 45 and 60 years old who received an inactivated influenza vaccine. The sequences come from non-naive T cells sorted from PBMCs, collected approximately 15 days before vaccination. In nucleotides, the CDR3 is TGCAGTGCTAGAGGTGGGGGATTCTCAGAAGCTTTCTTT. Its protein product is CSARGGGFSEAFF.